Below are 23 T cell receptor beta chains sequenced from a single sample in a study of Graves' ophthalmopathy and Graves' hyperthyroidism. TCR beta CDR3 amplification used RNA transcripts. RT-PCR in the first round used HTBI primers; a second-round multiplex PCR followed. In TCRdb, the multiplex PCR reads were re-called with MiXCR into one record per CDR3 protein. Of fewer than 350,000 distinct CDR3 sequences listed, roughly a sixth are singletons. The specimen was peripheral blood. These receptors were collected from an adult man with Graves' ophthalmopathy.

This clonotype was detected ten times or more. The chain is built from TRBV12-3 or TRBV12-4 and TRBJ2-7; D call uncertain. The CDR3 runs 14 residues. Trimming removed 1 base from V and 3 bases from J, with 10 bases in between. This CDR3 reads CASSLEARLYEQYF. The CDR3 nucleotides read TGTGCCAGCAGTTTAGAGGCACGACTCTACGAGCAGTACTTC.

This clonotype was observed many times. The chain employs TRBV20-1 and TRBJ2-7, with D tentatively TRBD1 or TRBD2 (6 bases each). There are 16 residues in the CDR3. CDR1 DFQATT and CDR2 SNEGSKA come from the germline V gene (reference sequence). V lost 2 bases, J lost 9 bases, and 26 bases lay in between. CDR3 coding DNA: TGCAGTGCTAGAACTACTAGAGGGGGGACTGAGTTAGGGCAGTACTTC. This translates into CSARTTRGGTELGQYF.

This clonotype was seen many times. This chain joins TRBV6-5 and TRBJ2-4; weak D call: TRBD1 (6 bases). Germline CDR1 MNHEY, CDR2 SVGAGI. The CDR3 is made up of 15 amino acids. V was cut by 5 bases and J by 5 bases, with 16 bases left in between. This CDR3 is CASSLRIQGENIQYF. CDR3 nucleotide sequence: TGTGCCAGCAGTCTCAGGATACAGGGAGAAAACATTCAGTACTTC.

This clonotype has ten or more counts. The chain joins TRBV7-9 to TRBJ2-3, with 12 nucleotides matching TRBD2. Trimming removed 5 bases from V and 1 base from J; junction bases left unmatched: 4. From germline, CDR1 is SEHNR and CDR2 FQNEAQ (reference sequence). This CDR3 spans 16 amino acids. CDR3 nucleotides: TGTGCCAGCAGCGCTAGCGGGGGGGCCGGCACAGATACGCAGTATTTT. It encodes CASSASGGAGTDTQYF.

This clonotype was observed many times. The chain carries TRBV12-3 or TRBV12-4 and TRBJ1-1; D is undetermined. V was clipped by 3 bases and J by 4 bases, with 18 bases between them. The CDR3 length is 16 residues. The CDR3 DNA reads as TGTGCCAGCAGTTTTTTATCGAGTAGGTATGGCACTGAAGCTTTCTTT. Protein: CASSFLSSRYGTEAFF.

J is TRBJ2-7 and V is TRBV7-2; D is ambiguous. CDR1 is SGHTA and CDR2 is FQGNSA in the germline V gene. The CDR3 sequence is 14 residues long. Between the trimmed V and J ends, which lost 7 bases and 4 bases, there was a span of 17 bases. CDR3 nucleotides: TGTGCCAGCACCCACCCGGGTCTCCTTTACGAGCAGTACTTC. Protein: CASTHPGLLYEQYF.

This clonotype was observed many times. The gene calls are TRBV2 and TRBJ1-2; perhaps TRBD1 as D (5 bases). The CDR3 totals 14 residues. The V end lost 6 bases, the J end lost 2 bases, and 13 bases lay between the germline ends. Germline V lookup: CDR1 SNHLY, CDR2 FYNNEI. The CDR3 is CASRPGLENYGYTF. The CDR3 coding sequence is TGTGCCAGCAGGCCAGGGTTGGAGAACTATGGCTACACCTTC.

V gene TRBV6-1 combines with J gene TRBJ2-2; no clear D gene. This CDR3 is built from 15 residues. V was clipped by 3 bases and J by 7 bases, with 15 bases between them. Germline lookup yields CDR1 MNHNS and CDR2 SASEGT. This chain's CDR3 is CASSDRKSVGGELFF. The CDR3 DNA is TGTGCCAGCAGTGACCGGAAATCGGTCGGCGGGGAGCTGTTTTTT.

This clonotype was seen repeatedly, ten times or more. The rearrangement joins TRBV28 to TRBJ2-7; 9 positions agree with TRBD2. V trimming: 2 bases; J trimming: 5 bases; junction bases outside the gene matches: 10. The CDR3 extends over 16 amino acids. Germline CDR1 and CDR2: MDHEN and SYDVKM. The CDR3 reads CASSLISLAGRDEQYF. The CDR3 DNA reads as TGTGCCAGCAGTTTAATTTCGCTAGCGGGGCGCGACGAGCAGTACTTC.

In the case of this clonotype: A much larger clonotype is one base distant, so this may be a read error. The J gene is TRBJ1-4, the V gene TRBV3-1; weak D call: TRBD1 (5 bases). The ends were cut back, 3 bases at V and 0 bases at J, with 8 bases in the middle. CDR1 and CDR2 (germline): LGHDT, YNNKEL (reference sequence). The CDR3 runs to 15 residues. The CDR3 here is CASSHKTATNEKLFF. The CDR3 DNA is TGTGCCAGCAGCCATAAGACAGCAACTAATGAAAAACTGTTTTTT.

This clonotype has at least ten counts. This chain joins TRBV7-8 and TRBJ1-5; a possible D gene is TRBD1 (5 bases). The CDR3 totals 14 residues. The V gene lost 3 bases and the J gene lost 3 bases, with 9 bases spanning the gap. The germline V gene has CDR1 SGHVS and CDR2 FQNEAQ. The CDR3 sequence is CASSFQGTNQPQHF. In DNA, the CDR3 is TGTGCCAGCAGCTTCCAGGGTACCAATCAGCCCCAGCATTTT.

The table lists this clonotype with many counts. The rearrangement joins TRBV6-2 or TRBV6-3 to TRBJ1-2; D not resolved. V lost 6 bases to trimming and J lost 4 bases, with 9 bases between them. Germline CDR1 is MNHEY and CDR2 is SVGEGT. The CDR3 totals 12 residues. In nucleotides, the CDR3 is TGTGCCAGCAGCTGGGGTGTCTATGGCTACACCTTC. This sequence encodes CASSWGVYGYTF.

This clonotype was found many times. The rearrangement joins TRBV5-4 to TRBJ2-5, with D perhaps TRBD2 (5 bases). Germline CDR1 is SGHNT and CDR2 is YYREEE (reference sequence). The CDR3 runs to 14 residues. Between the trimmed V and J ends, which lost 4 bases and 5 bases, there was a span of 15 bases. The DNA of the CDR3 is TGTGCCAGCAGCCCGGCGTCTAGCAGGGAGACCCAGTACTTC. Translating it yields CASSPASSRETQYF.

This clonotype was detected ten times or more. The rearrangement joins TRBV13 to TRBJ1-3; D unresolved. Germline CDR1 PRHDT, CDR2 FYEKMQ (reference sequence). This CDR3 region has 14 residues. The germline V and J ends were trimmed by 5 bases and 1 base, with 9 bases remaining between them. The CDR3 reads CASSRGYSGNTIYF. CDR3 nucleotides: TGTGCCAGCAGCCGAGGGTATTCTGGAAACACCATATATTTT.

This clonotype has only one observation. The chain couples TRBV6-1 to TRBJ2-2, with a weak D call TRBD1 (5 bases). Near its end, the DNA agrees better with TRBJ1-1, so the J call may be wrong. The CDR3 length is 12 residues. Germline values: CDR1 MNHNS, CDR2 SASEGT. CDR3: CASATTRGGAFF. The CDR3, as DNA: TGTGCCAGCGCCACCACGCGGGGGGGAGCTTTCTTT.

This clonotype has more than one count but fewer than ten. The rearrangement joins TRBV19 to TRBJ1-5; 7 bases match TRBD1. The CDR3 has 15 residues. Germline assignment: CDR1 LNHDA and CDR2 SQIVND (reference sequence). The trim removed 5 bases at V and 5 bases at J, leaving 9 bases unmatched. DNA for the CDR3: TGTGCCAGTAGTTTGCTCAGGGGGAGAGATCAGCCCCAGCATTTT. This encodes CASSLLRGRDQPQHF. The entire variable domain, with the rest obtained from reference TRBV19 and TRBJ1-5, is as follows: DGGITQSPKYLFRKEGQNVTLSCEQNLNHDAMYWYRQDPGQGLRLIYYSQIVNDFQKGDIAEGYSVSREKKESFPLTVTSAQKNPTAFYLCASSLLRGRDQPQHFGDGTRLSIL.

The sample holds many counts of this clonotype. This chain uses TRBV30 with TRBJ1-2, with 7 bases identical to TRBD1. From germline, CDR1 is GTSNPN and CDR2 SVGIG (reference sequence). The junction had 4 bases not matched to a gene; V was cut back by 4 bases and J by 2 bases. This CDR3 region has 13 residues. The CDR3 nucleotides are TGTGCCTGGAAGGACAGGCCGAACTATGGCTACACCTTC. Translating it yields CAWKDRPNYGYTF.

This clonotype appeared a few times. The CDR3 bases are TGTGCCAGTAGTATTTCACGCGGAGTGGGGAGCACTGAAGCTTTCTTT. Translated: CASSISRGVGSTEAFF. The chain recombines TRBV19 with TRBJ1-1, with unresolved D. This CDR3 is built from 16 residues. Looked up from germline, CDR1 is LNHDA and CDR2 is SQIVND (reference sequence). The V and J ends lost 3 bases and 4 bases respectively, with 18 bases between them.

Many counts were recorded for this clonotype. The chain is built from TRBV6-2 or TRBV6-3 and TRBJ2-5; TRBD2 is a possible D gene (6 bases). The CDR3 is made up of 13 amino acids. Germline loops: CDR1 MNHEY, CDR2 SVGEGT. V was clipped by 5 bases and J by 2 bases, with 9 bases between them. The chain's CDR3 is CASSQTRQETQYF. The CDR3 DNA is TGTGCCAGCAGTCAGACTAGGCAAGAGACCCAGTACTTC.

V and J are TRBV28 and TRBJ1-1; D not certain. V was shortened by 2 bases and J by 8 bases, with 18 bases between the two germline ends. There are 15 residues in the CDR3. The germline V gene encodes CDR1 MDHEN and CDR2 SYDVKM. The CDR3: CASSLNWPYTEEAFF. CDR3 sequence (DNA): TGTGCCAGCAGTTTAAATTGGCCCTATACAGAGGAAGCTTTCTTT.

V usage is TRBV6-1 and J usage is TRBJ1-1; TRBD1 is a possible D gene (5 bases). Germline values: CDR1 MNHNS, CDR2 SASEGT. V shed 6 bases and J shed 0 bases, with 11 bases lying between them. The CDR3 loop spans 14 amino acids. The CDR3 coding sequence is TGTGCCAGCAGGGAGGGGCCTATGAACACTGAAGCTTTCTTT. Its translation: CASREGPMNTEAFF.

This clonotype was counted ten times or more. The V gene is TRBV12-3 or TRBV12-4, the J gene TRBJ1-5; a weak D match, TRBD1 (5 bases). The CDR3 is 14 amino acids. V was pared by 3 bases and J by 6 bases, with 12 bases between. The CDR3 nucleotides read TGTGCCAGCAGTTTTTCAGGGAGCGGTCAGCCCCAGCATTTT. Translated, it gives CASSFSGSGQPQHF.

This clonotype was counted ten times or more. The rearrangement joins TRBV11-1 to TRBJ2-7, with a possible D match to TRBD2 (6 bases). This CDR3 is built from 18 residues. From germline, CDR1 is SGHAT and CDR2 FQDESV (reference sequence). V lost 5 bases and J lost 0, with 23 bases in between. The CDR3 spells CASSPTLLAPGSSYEQYF. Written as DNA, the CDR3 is TGTGCCAGCAGCCCTACCCTACTAGCTCCCGGGAGCTCCTACGAGCAGTACTTC.